This T cell receptor (beta chain) was captured in a study of lymphopenia after photon versus proton radiotherapy. TCRdb's copy holds only in-frame clones and misses some; the assay was immunoSEQ multiplex PCR. The data hold some 170,000 clones, with approximately 90% observed a single time. CDR1 and CDR2 from the germline V gene are SEHNR and FQNEAQ (reference sequence). V shed 5 bases and J 6 bases; nucleotides not matched to a gene: 5. This CDR3 region has 13 residues. V is TRBV7-9 and J is TRBJ2-3; TRBD1 matches at 7 bases. Source: peripheral blood, taken from a patient treated with photon-based radiotherapy. This sequence originates from a middle-aged man with gastric cancer. CDR3: CASSTTGVDTQYF. CDR3 DNA: TGTGCCAGCAGCACTACAGGGGTGGATACGCAGTATTTT.